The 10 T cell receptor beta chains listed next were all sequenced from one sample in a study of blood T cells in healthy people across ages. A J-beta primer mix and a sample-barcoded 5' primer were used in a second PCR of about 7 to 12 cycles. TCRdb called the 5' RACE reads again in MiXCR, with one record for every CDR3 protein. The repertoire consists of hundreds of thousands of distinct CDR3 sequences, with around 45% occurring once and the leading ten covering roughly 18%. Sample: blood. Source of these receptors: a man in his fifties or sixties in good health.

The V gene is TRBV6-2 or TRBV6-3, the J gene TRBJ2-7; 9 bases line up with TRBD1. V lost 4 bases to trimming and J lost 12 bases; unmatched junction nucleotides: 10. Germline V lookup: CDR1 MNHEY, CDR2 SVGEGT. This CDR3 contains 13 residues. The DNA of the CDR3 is TGTGCCAGCAGTTCAGGACAGGGGAACTCGCTGTACTTC. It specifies CASSSGQGNSLYF.

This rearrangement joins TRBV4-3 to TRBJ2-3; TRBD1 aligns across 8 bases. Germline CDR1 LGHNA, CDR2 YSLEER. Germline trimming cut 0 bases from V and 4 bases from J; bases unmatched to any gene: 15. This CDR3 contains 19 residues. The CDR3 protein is CASSQDWVGAGGRADTQYF. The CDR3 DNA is TGCGCCAGCAGCCAAGACTGGGTCGGGGCAGGGGGCCGCGCAGATACGCAGTATTTT.

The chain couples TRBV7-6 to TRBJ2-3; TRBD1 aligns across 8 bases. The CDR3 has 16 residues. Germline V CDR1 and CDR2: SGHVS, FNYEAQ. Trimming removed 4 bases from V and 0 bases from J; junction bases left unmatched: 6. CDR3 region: CASSSQGATSTDTQYF. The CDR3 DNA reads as TGTGCCAGCAGCTCCCAGGGGGCTACTAGCACAGATACGCAGTATTTT.

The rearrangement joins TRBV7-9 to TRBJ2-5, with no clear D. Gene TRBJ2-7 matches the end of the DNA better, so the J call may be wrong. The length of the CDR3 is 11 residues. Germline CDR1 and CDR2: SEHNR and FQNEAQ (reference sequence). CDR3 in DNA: TGTGCCAGCAGCATTTACAACGAGCAGTACTTC. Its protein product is CASSIYNEQYF.

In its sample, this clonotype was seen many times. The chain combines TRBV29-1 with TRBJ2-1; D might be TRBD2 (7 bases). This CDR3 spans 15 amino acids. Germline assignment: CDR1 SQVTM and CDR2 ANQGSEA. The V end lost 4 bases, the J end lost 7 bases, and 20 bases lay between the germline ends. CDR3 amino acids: CSVVRWRGGRNEQFF. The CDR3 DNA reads TGCAGCGTTGTTCGTTGGAGGGGGGGACGGAATGAGCAGTTCTTC.

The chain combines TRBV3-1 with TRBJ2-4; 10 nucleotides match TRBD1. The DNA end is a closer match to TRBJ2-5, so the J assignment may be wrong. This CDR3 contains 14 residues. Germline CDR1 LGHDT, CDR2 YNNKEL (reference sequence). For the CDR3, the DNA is TGTGCCGTAGAAGGGGGGACAGGGGAAGAGACCCAGTACTTC. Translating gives CAVEGGTGEETQYF.

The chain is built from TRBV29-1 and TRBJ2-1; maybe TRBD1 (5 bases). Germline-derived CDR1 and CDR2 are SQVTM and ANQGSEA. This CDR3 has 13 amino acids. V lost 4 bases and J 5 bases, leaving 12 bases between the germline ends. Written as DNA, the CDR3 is TGCAGCGTTGTAGGGGCTTTCAACAATGAGCAGTTCTTC. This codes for CSVVGAFNNEQFF.

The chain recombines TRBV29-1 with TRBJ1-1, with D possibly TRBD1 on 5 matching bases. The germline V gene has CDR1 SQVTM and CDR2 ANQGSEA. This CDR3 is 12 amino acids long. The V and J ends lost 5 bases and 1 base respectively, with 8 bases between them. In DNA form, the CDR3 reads TGCAGCGTTCTGAGGGGGAACACTGAAGCTTTCTTT. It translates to CSVLRGNTEAFF.

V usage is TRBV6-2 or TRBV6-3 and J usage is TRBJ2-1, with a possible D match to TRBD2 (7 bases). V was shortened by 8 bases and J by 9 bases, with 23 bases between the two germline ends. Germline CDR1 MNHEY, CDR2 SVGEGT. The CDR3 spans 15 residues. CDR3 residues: CASYSGEGSLGEQFF. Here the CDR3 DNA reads TGTGCCAGCTACTCAGGGGAGGGAAGTCTGGGTGAGCAGTTCTTC.

CDR3 sequence reads: CASSVGTPYEQYF. In nucleotides, the CDR3 is TGTGCCAGCAGTGTTGGGACCCCCTACGAGCAGTACTTC. The rearrangement joins TRBV6-2 or TRBV6-3 to TRBJ2-7; D might be TRBD1 or TRBD2, each matching 5 bases. The CDR3 totals 13 residues. Between the trimmed V and J ends, which lost 5 bases and 2 bases, there was a span of 10 bases. CDR1 MNHEY and CDR2 SVGEGT come from the germline V gene.